The 6 T cell receptor beta chains in this list originate from one sample, sequenced in a study of glioma-infiltrating T cells. TCR alpha and beta CDR3 regions were amplified from RNA using iRepertoire nested multiplex PCR. TCRdb called the multiplex PCR reads again in MiXCR, with one record for every CDR3 protein. The sample lists about 140,000 distinct CDR3 sequences, around 40% occurring once. Material for sequencing was glioma tissue, nonneoplastic brain tissue, or PBMCs (not recorded which). Receptors originate from a human donor with low-grade glioma or glioblastoma, undergoing nonglioma brain surgery, or in good health (not recorded which).

This chain links TRBV2 with TRBJ2-5, with D perhaps TRBD2 (6 bases). The germline V gene encodes CDR1 SNHLY and CDR2 FYNNEI. The CDR3 extends over 13 amino acids. The germline V and J ends were trimmed by 6 bases and 1 base, with 9 bases remaining between them. The DNA for the CDR3 is TGTGCCAGCAGCACGCGGGGCCAAGAGACCCAGTACTTC. Translated: CASSTRGQETQYF.

The CDR3 reads CASTKRTRSSYEQYF. Here the CDR3 DNA reads TGTGCCAGCACCAAGAGGACCAGGAGCTCCTACGAGCAGTACTTC. The J gene is TRBJ2-7, the V gene TRBV27; D gene uncertain. With 7 bases removed from V and 0 bases from J, the gap between germline ends came to 16 bases. Germline V lookup: CDR1 MNHEY, CDR2 SMNVEV (reference sequence). The CDR3 contains 15 residues.

In its sample, this clonotype was seen once. The gene calls are TRBV6-1 and TRBJ1-6, with D unclear. Deletions cut 8 bases from V and 7 bases from J, with 12 bases between. Germline lookup yields CDR1 MNHNS and CDR2 SASEGT. CDR3 length: 13 residues. The CDR3 sequence: CASVLSPNSPLHF. DNA for the CDR3: TGTGCCAGCGTTCTCTCACCCAATTCACCCCTCCACTTT.

This clonotype appeared a few times. The gene calls are TRBV27 and TRBJ2-7; 9 bases fit TRBD2. Per the germline V gene, CDR1 is MNHEY and CDR2 is SMNVEV (reference sequence). The CDR3 totals 14 residues. The V segment lost 4 bases and the J segment 7 bases; nucleotides outside the gene matches: 8. The chain's CDR3 is CASSSRGGAGEQYF. CDR3 bases: TGTGCCAGCAGTTCCCGCGGGGGGGCTGGAGAGCAGTACTTC.

The chain couples TRBV16 to TRBJ1-5, with TRBD1 matching over 8 bases. This CDR3 contains 15 residues. V was pared by 2 bases and J by 4 bases, with 4 bases of the junction left unmatched. Looked up from germline, CDR1 is KGHSY and CDR2 is FQNENV. CDR3 in amino acids: CASSQETGANQPQHF. DNA of the CDR3: TGTGCCAGCAGCCAAGAGACAGGGGCTAATCAGCCCCAGCATTTT.

This clonotype was seen more than once but under ten times. V is TRBV3-1 and J is TRBJ1-1; tentative D call: TRBD1 (5 bases). The ends were cut back, 4 bases at V and 4 bases at J, with 13 bases in the middle. CDR1 is LGHDT, CDR2 YNNKEL, per germline (reference sequence). The CDR3 totals 14 residues. The CDR3 sequence: CASSRGRGSTEAFF. The CDR3 bases are TGTGCCAGCAGCCGAGGCCGGGGGAGCACTGAAGCTTTCTTT.